One and the same sample provided the 4 T cell receptor beta chains below, sequenced in a study of kidney transplant recipient with SARS-CoV-2 infection (dated by TCRdb to the early 2020s). The sample was run on an Illumina MiSeq. TCRdb reprocessed the public reads (quality trimming at Q25 with fastp, clone calling with MiXCR) and kept in-frame beta chains. Under each unique CDR3 protein, matching rows form one entry showing the most common genes and DNA. For this sample the table gives roughly 230,000 distinct CDR3 sequences, of which around 30% were detected only once. The ten biggest clones cover under 9.5% of the sample. According to the study, the label for this sample's time point signals: pre-pandemic baseline sample and day 111 after first positive SARS-CoV-2 test. The sequencing used a blood sample, collected at baseline and on day 111 from a kidney transplant recipient. The receptors were sampled from a male patient between 25 and 39 years old who had COVID-19 and was a kidney transplant recipient. After a transplant, some T cells may be the graft donor's own cells.

A note on this clonotype: Since a much larger clone is just one base distant, this may be a read error. The CDR3 bases are TGTGCCAACAGCCTCTATGCCACCGGGGAGCTGTTTTTT. Its protein product is CANSLYATGELFF. This sequence joins TRBV5-4 and TRBJ2-2; D remains unclear. The CDR3 contains 13 residues. Per germline, CDR1 SGHNT and CDR2 YYREEE (reference sequence).

The rearrangement joins TRBV6-9 to TRBJ1-2; D gene unclear. The CDR3 sequence is 17 residues long. The germline gives CDR1 MNHGY, CDR2 SVAAGI. V lost 5 bases and J 4 bases, leaving 23 bases between the germline ends. CDR3 region: CASSTQRPYGKTYGYTF. CDR3 DNA: TGTGCCAGCAGTACCCAAAGGCCTTACGGAAAGACCTATGGCTACACCTTC.

This clonotype was detected only once. A much larger clone differs by one base, so this may be a read error. The chain uses TRBV11-3 and TRBJ2-1, with D perhaps being TRBD1 or TRBD2 (5 bases each). CDR1 and CDR2 from the germline V gene are SGHNT and YENEEA. The CDR3 runs 14 residues. For the CDR3, the DNA is TGTGCCAGCAGCTTATTGCCAGGGAGCAATAAGCAGTTCTTC. Protein product: CASSLLPGSNKQFF.

Comments on this clonotype: A read error is possible here, since a much larger clone lies one base away. This chain connects TRBV16 to TRBJ1-2, with unresolved D. Germline V CDR1 and CDR2: KGHSY, FQNENV. The CDR3 runs to 17 residues. This chain's CDR3 is CDSSHVMVVRKTYGYTF. CDR3 nucleotides: TGTGACAGCAGCCATGTCATGGTCGTTAGAAAGACCTATGGCTACACCTTC.